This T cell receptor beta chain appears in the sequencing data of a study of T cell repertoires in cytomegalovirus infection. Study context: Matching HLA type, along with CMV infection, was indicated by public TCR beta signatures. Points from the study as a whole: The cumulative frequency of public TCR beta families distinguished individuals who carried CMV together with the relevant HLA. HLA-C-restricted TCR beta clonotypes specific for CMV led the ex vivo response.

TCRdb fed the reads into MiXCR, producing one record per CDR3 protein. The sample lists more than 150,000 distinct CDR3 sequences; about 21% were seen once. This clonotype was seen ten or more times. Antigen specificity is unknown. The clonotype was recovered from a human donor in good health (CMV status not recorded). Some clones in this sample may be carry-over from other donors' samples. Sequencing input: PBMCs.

CDR3 sequence reads: CASSLYTGTNTEAFF. The DNA of the CDR3 is TGTGCCAGCAGTTTATATACAGGGACGAACACTGAAGCTTTCTTT. V usage is TRBV12-3 or TRBV12-4 and J usage is TRBJ1-1; a weak D match, TRBD1 (6 bases). CDR3 size: 15 residues. V lost 2 bases and J 1 base, leaving 11 bases between the germline ends.